The rows below give T cell receptor beta chains drawn from one sample of a study of Ad26.COV2.S vaccination and SARS-CoV-2 variants. Sequenced by immunoSEQ multiplex PCR; TCRdb stores in-frame clones only, minus some. This sample has over 400,000 clones, with approximately 92% found just once. Here the sequenced sample was peripheral blood, taken in a trial of Ad26.COV2.S vaccine versus placebo. All receptors derive from a person between 18 and 60 years old who received the Ad26.COV2.S COVID-19 vaccine or a placebo. Both conserved end residues are part of each CDR3. The order of the fields is clone size, J gene, V gene, D gene, CDR3 protein, CDR3 DNA. A D gene is named only where the DNA matches it firmly. Rows may omit the clone size; those that give it use once, few, many or a size class.

>.|TRBJ1-1|TRBV6-5|.
CASSYSYVGVGTEAFF
TGTGCCAGCAGTTACTCGTATGTTGGCGTGGGCACTGAAGCTTTCTTT
>.|TRBJ2-7|TRBV10-3|.
CAISTGGGEQYF
TGTGCCATCAGCACCGGAGGGGGCGAGCAGTACTTC
>.|TRBJ2-4|TRBV4-3|.
CASSQDPGVGKNIQYF
TGCGCCAGCAGCCAAGATCCGGGGGTTGGCAAAAACATTCAGTACTTC
>.|TRBJ2-3|TRBV5-1|.
CASSLPPSWSSGDTQYF
TGCGCCAGCAGCTTGCCCCCCTCTTGGTCTTCAGGTGATACGCAGTATTTT
>.|TRBJ1-3|TRBV9|.
CASAQGITGNTIYF
TGTGCCAGCGCCCAGGGTATCACTGGAAACACCATATATTTT
>.|TRBJ2-2|TRBV5-4|TRBD1
CASSPNHRGPTGELFF
TGTGCCAGCAGCCCGAACCACAGGGGACCCACCGGGGAGCTGTTTTTT
>.|TRBJ1-6|TRBV27|.
CASSLSARSPLHF
TGTGCCAGCAGTTTATCGGCTCGTTCACCCCTCCACTTT
>.|TRBJ1-2|TRBV30|TRBD1
CAWTPFRTRDRVKWGYGYTF
TGTGCCTGGACGCCGTTCCGAACCCGGGACAGGGTGAAATGGGGCTATGGCTACACCTTC
>.|TRBJ2-5|TRBV7-2|.
CASSSKVGHQETQYF
TGTGCCAGCAGCTCGAAGGTGGGTCACCAAGAGACCCAGTACTTC
>.|TRBJ2-7|TRBV6-5|.
CATRPGPTYPNEQYF
TGTGCCACCAGACCAGGACCCACCTATCCTAACGAGCAGTACTTC
>.|TRBJ1-6|TRBV6-2/TRBV6-3|.
CASSYGQGYNSPLHF
TGTGCCAGCAGTTACGGCCAGGGGTATAATTCACCCCTCCACTTT
>.|TRBJ1-6|TRBV19|.
CASSIGGSYNSPLHF
TGTGCCAGTAGTATTGGGGGCTCCTATAATTCACCCCTCCACTTT
>.|TRBJ2-5|TRBV5-5|.
CASSLYGTKETQYF
TGTGCCAGCAGCTTGTATGGGACGAAAGAGACCCAGTACTTC
>.|TRBJ1-2|TRBV6-5|.
CASFSGYGYTF
TGTGCCAGCTTTTCCGGCTATGGCTACACCTTC
>once|TRBJ2-2|TRBV30|TRBD1
CAWSQLDRGSGTGELFF
TGTGCCTGGAGTCAATTAGACAGGGGATCGGGCACCGGGGAGCTGTTTTTT
>.|TRBJ1-4|TRBV6-5|.
CASSSDRFNEKLFF
TGTGCCAGCAGTTCCGACAGGTTCAATGAAAAACTGTTTTTT
>.|TRBJ2-3|TRBV4-3|.
CASSQGGSDTQYF
TGCGCCAGCAGCCAAGGGGGGTCAGATACGCAGTATTTT
>.|TRBJ2-3|TRBV4-1|.
CASSQDSGADTDTQYF
TGCGCCAGCAGCCAAGATTCGGGGGCAGACACAGATACGCAGTATTTT
>.|TRBJ2-7|TRBV18|.
CASSPGRTYEQYF
TGTGCCAGCTCACCTGGGAGGACCTACGAGCAGTACTTC
>.|TRBJ1-1|TRBV19|TRBD1
CASSITAYRGLTEAFF
TGTGCCAGTAGTATAACCGCCTACAGGGGGTTAACTGAAGCTTTCTTT
>.|TRBJ2-1|TRBV28|.
CASTSLGGPWNEQFF
TGTGCCAGCACCTCGCTTGGGGGGCCTTGGAATGAGCAGTTCTTC
>.|TRBJ1-5|TRBV18|TRBD1
CASSPDRGGQPQHF
TGTGCCAGCTCACCAGACAGGGGAGGTCAGCCCCAGCATTTT
>.|TRBJ2-3|TRBV5-5|.
CASSLLLESTDTQYF
TGTGCCAGCAGCTTATTATTGGAATCCACAGATACGCAGTATTTT
>.|TRBJ1-2|TRBV19|TRBD1
CASRNTDRGHVDYGYTF
TGTGCCAGTAGAAACACGGACAGGGGGCATGTTGACTATGGCTACACCTTC
>.|TRBJ1-1|TRBV12-3/TRBV12-4|.
CASSLTGGAFF
TGTGCCAGCAGTTTAACAGGTGGAGCTTTCTTT
>.|TRBJ2-1|TRBV19|TRBD1
CASKQGVDEQFF
TGTGCCAGCAAACAGGGGGTGGATGAGCAGTTCTTC
>few|TRBJ2-7|TRBV3-1/TRBV3-2|TRBD2
CASSRSGVNEQYF
TGTGCCAGCAGCCGTAGCGGGGTTAACGAGCAGTACTTC
>.|TRBJ1-1|TRBV4-1|.
CASRPRGVNTEAFF
TGCGCCAGCAGGCCAAGAGGTGTGAACACTGAAGCTTTCTTT
>.|TRBJ2-3|TRBV6-1|.
CASSEQALSTDTQYF
TGTGCCAGCAGTGAACAGGCCCTAAGCACAGATACGCAGTATTTT
>.|TRBJ2-1|TRBV29-1|TRBD1
CSVEDPQGARDEQFF
TGCAGCGTTGAAGATCCGCAGGGGGCCCGGGATGAGCAGTTCTTC
>.|TRBJ2-7|TRBV9|TRBD1
CASSVGGGPYEQYF
TGTGCCAGCAGCGTAGGAGGGGGCCCCTACGAGCAGTACTTC
>once|TRBJ1-1|TRBV14|.
CASSRDANTEAFF
TGTGCCAGCAGCCGGGACGCGAACACTGAAGCTTTCTTT
>.|TRBJ2-5|TRBV5-6|.
CASSPGLRSGETQYF
TGTGCCAGCAGCCCTGGACTCCGGAGTGGTGAGACCCAGTACTTC
>once|TRBJ2-3|TRBV5-1|.
CASTHGDSFTDTQYF
TGCGCCAGCACGCATGGTGACAGTTTCACAGATACGCAGTATTTT
>.|TRBJ2-5|TRBV11-2|TRBD1
CASSLVGGGTGTQETQYF
TGTGCCAGCAGCTTAGTAGGGGGGGGGACAGGGACCCAAGAGACCCAGTACTTC
>.|TRBJ1-4|TRBV10-2|TRBD1
CASSQGQGVNEKLFF
TGCGCCAGCAGTCAAGGACAGGGCGTTAATGAAAAACTGTTTTTT
>once|TRBJ2-1|TRBV19|.
CASSNYNEQFF
TGTGCCAGTAGTAACTACAATGAGCAGTTCTTC
>.|TRBJ2-1|TRBV14|.
CASSPIRFLDNEQFF
TGTGCCAGCAGCCCAATCCGGTTCCTCGACAATGAGCAGTTCTTC
>.|TRBJ1-4|TRBV4-3|.
CASSQDWGKEKLFF
TGCGCCAGCAGCCAAGATTGGGGGAAGGAAAAACTGTTTTTT
>.|TRBJ1-2|TRBV29-1|.
CSVASSRTPGGYTF
TGCAGCGTTGCCAGCAGTCGAACCCCAGGTGGCTACACCTTC
>once|TRBJ1-2|TRBV19|.
CASIPGLINYGYTF
TGTGCCAGTATCCCCGGACTGATTAACTATGGCTACACCTTC
>once|TRBJ1-2|TRBV19|TRBD1
CASSIRDRPTPGYGYTF
TGTGCCAGTAGTATAAGGGACAGGCCCACACCGGGCTATGGCTACACCTTC
>.|TRBJ1-1|TRBV2|.
CASRGNGPTEAFF
TGTGCCAGCAGGGGGAACGGGCCGACAGAAGCTTTCTTT
>.|TRBJ2-7|TRBV7-2|.
CASTPVSTYEQYF
TGTGCCAGCACTCCGGTTTCGACCTACGAGCAGTACTTC
>.|TRBJ2-3|TRBV6-2/TRBV6-3|TRBD2
CASSRPPGTGGTQYF
TGTGCCAGCAGTCGACCTCCGGGGACCGGGGGGACGCAGTATTTT
>.|TRBJ2-3|TRBV7-2|TRBD1
CASRFDRGSTDTQYF
TGTGCCAGCAGATTCGACAGGGGAAGCACAGATACGCAGTATTTT
>.|TRBJ2-5|TRBV7-9|TRBD2
CASSSGLAGTKETQYF
TGTGCCAGCAGCTCGGGACTAGCGGGGACAAAAGAGACCCAGTACTTC
>.|TRBJ2-1|TRBV19|.
CASKRGGSEGNNEQFF
TGTGCCAGTAAGAGAGGTGGGTCAGAGGGAAACAATGAGCAGTTCTTC
>.|TRBJ1-2|TRBV28|.
CASSRVKTGYGYTF
TGTGCCAGCAGTCGGGTCAAGACAGGCTATGGCTACACCTTC
>.|TRBJ1-1|TRBV5-1|.
CASSLAPADLSGTEAFF
TGCGCCAGCAGCTTGGCGCCAGCTGATCTAAGTGGCACTGAAGCTTTCTTT